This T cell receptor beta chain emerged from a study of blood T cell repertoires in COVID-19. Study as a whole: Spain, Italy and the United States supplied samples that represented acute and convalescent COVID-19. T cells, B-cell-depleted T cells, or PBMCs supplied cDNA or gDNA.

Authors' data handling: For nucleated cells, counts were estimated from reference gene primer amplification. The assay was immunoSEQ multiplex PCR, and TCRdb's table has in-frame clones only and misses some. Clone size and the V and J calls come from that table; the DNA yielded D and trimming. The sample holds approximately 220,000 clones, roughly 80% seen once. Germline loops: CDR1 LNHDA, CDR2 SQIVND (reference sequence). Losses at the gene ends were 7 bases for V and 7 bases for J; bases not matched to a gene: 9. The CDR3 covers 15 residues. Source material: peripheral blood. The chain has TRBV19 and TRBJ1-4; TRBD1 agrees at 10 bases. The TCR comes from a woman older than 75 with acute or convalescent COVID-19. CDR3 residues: CASNDRDRGSEKLFF. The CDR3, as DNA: TGTGCCAGTAATGACCGGGACAGGGGTAGTGAAAAACTGTTTTTT. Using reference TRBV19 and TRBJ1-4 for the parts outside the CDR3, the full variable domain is DGGITQSPKYLFRKEGQNVTLSCEQNLNHDAMYWYRQDPGQGLRLIYYSQIVNDFQKGDIAEGYSVSREKKESFPLTVTSAQKNPTAFYLCASNDRDRGSEKLFFGSGTQLSVL.